This paragraph reports one TCR beta chain. This entry is derived from a study of blood T cell repertoires in COVID-19. Study information: PBMCs, B-cell-depleted T cells, or T cells were the source of the cDNA or gDNA that made up the material.

What the recovered Cohort 3 donors had was two negative PCRs, clearance, or symptom resolution. Authors' analysis steps: Estimation of nucleated cell counts relied on the amplification of reference gene primers. This table comes from immunoSEQ multiplex PCR, and its TCRdb copy is limited to in-frame clones, with some not included. V, J and clone size reflect that table, while D and trimming were determined from the DNA. The sample includes hundreds of thousands of clones, about 85% seen only once; the top ten take 6.5% to 9.5%. With 0 bases removed from V and 5 bases from J, the gap between germline ends came to 5 bases. CDR3 length: 12 amino acids. Germline V gene sequence: CDR1 SGHVS, CDR2 FQNEAQ.

The V gene is TRBV7-8, the J gene TRBJ2-7; D not certain. The sequencing input was PBMCs or T cells enriched from blood (not recorded which). This TCR was sampled from a woman aged 55-69 years who had recovered from COVID-19. In DNA form, the CDR3 reads TGTGCCAGCAGCTTAGCCCCTAACGAGCAGTACTTC. As protein: CASSLAPNEQYF.